Following are 10 T cell receptor beta chains from one sample sequenced in a study of T cell changes during pregnancy in multiple sclerosis. Sequencing was performed with immunoSEQ multiplex PCR; in TCRdb, only in-frame clones are kept and a portion is missing. The sample lists some 70,000 clones; more than 90% were seen once. The source material was peripheral blood, sampled after pregnancy. The receptors originated from a female donor in good health, enrolled as a control in a pregnancy study.

The chain recombines TRBV4-3 with TRBJ2-1; 7 bases line up with TRBD2. This CDR3 has 15 amino acids. The germline CDR1 and CDR2 sequences are LGHNA and YSLEER. V trimming: 1 base; J trimming: 10 bases; junction bases outside the gene matches: 10. The CDR3 DNA reads as TGCGCCAGCAGCCAAGGACTAGCCCCGCGCGGAGAGCAGTTCTTC. It codes for CASSQGLAPRGEQFF.

The chain is built from TRBV27 and TRBJ2-7; tentatively, D is TRBD1 (5 bases). Trimming left V 5 bases short and J 4 bases short, with 18 bases between. Germline-derived CDR1 and CDR2 are MNHEY and SMNVEV (reference sequence). The CDR3 loop spans 15 amino acids. The CDR3 DNA is TGTGCCAGCAGTCAAGCCTGGACAAGCAGGTACGAGCAGTACTTC. As protein: CASSQAWTSRYEQYF.

The gene calls are TRBV2 and TRBJ1-5, with a tentative D call TRBD1 (5 bases). The CDR3 has 13 amino acids. Deletions cut 6 bases from V and 1 base from J, with 7 bases between. Germline values: CDR1 SNHLY, CDR2 FYNNEI. This CDR3 reads CASRRQSNQPQHF. CDR3 nucleotide sequence: TGTGCCAGCAGAAGACAGAGCAATCAGCCCCAGCATTTT.

The rearrangement uses TRBV6-5 and TRBJ2-2; 7 nucleotides line up with TRBD2. There are 14 residues in the CDR3. Germline CDR1 and CDR2: MNHEY and SVGAGI. The junction had 3 bases not matched to a gene; V was cut back by 8 bases and J by 0 bases. The CDR3 DNA follows: TGTGCCAGCTCGGGAGGTTCGAACACCGGGGAGCTGTTTTTT. This translates into CASSGGSNTGELFF.

CDR3 loop: CASSLGGAGEAFF. CDR3 DNA sequence: TGTGCCAGCAGTTTAGGGGGGGCAGGTGAAGCTTTCTTT. The rearrangement uses TRBV28 and TRBJ1-1; tentative D call: TRBD1 (6 bases). The V and J ends lost 2 bases and 7 bases respectively, with 11 bases between them. The CDR3 runs 13 residues. Looked up from germline, CDR1 is MDHEN and CDR2 is SYDVKM. Supplemented by reference TRBV28 and TRBJ1-1, the full variable domain reads DVKVTQSSRYLVKRTGEKVFLECVQDMDHENMFWYRQDPGLGLRLIYFSYDVKMKEKGDIPEGYSVSREKKERFSLILESASTNQTSMYLCASSLGGAGEAFFGQGTRLTVV.

The V call is TRBV18, the J call TRBJ2-3, with D possibly being TRBD2 (5 bases). CDR1 and CDR2 (germline): KGHSH, LQKENI. Trimming cost V 6 bases and J 3 bases, with 10 bases left between them. This CDR3 is built from 13 residues. In DNA, the CDR3 is TGTGCCAGCTCTCAGATAGCGACAGATACGCAGTATTTT. Translation gives CASSQIATDTQYF.

The chain combines TRBV28 with TRBJ2-4, with D maybe TRBD1 (6 bases). The CDR3 runs to 12 residues. The germline V gene encodes CDR1 MDHEN and CDR2 SYDVKM. The V end lost 4 bases, the J end lost 7 bases, and 8 bases lay between the germline ends. The CDR3 sequence is CASSWGRNIQYF. The DNA of the CDR3 is TGTGCCAGCAGTTGGGGGCGGAACATTCAGTACTTC.

The chain combines TRBV7-8 with TRBJ2-5; 9 nucleotides line up with TRBD2. V shed 5 bases and J 5 bases; nucleotides not matched to a gene: 12. This CDR3 comprises 16 residues. Germline loops: CDR1 SGHVS, CDR2 FQNEAQ. The CDR3 nucleotides read TGTGCCAGCAGCCCTTATAGCGGGGGAGGGGGGGAGACCCAGTACTTC. Translation: CASSPYSGGGGETQYF.

In DNA form, the CDR3 reads TGCAGCGTTGTCGGAGTGCCTAACTATGGCTACACCTTC. Its protein product is CSVVGVPNYGYTF. The chain joins TRBV29-1 to TRBJ1-2; D not certain. CDR1 and CDR2 (germline): SQVTM, ANQGSEA. The CDR3 extends over 13 amino acids. V shed 4 bases and J shed 0 bases, with 9 bases lying between them.

This chain connects TRBV18 to TRBJ2-3, with 14 bases lining up with TRBD2. J lost 1 base, V lost 3 bases, and 3 bases had no gene match. The germline gives CDR1 KGHSH, CDR2 LQKENI. The CDR3 spans 17 residues. The CDR3: CASSPTSGGAGTDTQYF. In nucleotides, the CDR3 is TGTGCCAGCTCACCGACTAGCGGGGGGGCCGGCACAGATACGCAGTATTTT.